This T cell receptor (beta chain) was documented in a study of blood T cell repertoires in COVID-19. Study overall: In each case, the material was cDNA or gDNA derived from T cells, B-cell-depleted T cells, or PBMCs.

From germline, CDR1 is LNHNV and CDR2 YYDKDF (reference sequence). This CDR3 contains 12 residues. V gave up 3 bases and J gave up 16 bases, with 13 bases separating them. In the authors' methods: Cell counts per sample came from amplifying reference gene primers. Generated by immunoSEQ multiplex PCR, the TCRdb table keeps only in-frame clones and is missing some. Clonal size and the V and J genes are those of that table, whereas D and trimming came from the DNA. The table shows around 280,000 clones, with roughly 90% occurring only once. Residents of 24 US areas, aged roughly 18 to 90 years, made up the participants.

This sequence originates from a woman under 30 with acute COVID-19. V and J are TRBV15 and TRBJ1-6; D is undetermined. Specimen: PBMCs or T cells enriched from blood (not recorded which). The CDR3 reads CATSSAGGGLHF. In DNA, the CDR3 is TGTGCCACCAGCAGTGCTGGAGGAGGGCTCCACTTT.